These 16 T cell receptor beta chains were sequenced from one sample in a study of shared clonotypes between healthy human individuals. This table comes from immunoSEQ multiplex PCR, and its TCRdb copy is limited to in-frame clones, with some not included. The sample lists hundreds of thousands of clones; 90% to 95% were seen once. It was CD45RO-negative cells, positively selected for CCR7, that made up naive CD8 cells, with terminally differentiated effector memory CD45RA+ cells excluded. Sequencing was carried out using naive CD8+ T cells sorted from blood. The receptors were gathered from a man in his thirties or forties in good health.

Written as DNA, the CDR3 is TGTGCCAGCAGCGCATGGACAATATCCTACGAGCAGTACTTC. Amino acid sequence: CASSAWTISYEQYF. This chain uses TRBV5-6 with TRBJ2-7; weak D call: TRBD1 (5 bases). Trimming cost V 4 bases and J 1 base, with 12 bases left between them. CDR3 length: 14 residues. Germline-derived CDR1 and CDR2 are SGHDT and YYEEEE.

The chain links TRBV7-3 to TRBJ2-3; D is possibly TRBD1 or TRBD2 (5 bases each). Germline V gene data show CDR1 as SGHTA and CDR2 as FQGTGA. The CDR3 spans 13 residues. V was pared by 6 bases and J by 5 bases, with 12 bases between. The CDR3 protein is CASSGPRGDTQYF. DNA for the CDR3: TGTGCCAGCAGTGGCCCGAGGGGAGATACGCAGTATTTT.

V gene TRBV11-2 combines with J gene TRBJ1-2; the D is unclear. The CDR3 totals 18 residues. V dropped 5 bases and J dropped 5 bases, with 27 bases sitting between them. Per the germline V gene, CDR1 is SGHAT and CDR2 is FQNNGV. CDR3 in DNA: TGTGCCAGCAGCCTAAACCTTGATTTGGGGTCCCTCCCTTATGGCTACACCTTC. Its protein product is CASSLNLDLGSLPYGYTF.

This clone was observed a single time. Other DNA sequences within the sample encode an identical CDR3. The chain joins TRBV10-2 to TRBJ2-1; D is unresolved. Germline V gives CDR1 WSHSY, CDR2 SAAADI. The CDR3 contains 11 residues. V was shortened by 2 bases and J by 8 bases, with 4 bases between the two germline ends. CDR3 in amino acids: CASSEGHEQFF. CDR3 coding DNA: TGCGCCAGCAGTGAGGGCCATGAGCAGTTCTTC.

The V gene is TRBV7-2, the J gene TRBJ1-1; D perhaps matches TRBD1 (6 bases). The CDR3 spans 16 residues. Trimming stripped 7 bases from V and 5 bases from J, with 23 bases between. The germline CDR1 and CDR2 sequences are SGHTA and FQGNSA. This chain's CDR3 is CASTLNQGLWGTEAFF. In DNA form, the CDR3 reads TGTGCCAGCACCCTAAACCAGGGGTTGTGGGGGACTGAAGCTTTCTTT.

V and J are TRBV5-5 and TRBJ2-2; D is possibly TRBD1 (5 bases). Germline V gives CDR1 SGHKS, CDR2 YYEKEE (reference sequence). The CDR3 is made up of 14 amino acids. Trimming left V 6 bases short and J 4 bases short, with 13 bases between. The CDR3 sequence is CASMPGNPTGELFF. The CDR3 coding sequence is TGTGCCAGCATGCCAGGGAATCCCACCGGGGAGCTGTTTTTT. Full variable domain (missing parts from reference TRBV5-5 and TRBJ2-2): DAGVTQSPTHLIKTRGQQVTLRCSPISGHKSVSWYQQVLGQGPQFIFQYYEKEERGRGNFPDRFSARQFPNYSSELNVNALLLGDSALYLCASMPGNPTGELFFGEGSRLTVL.

The chain uses TRBV12-5 and TRBJ2-7, with 11 bases fitting TRBD2. Germline assignment: CDR1 LGHNT and CDR2 FRNRAP. With 4 bases clipped from V and 5 bases from J, the junction kept 4 bases outside the gene matches. The CDR3 consists of 14 residues. CDR3 sequence reads: CASGWGLAEHEQYF. In DNA form, the CDR3 reads TGTGCTAGTGGTTGGGGACTAGCGGAACACGAGCAGTACTTC.

The rearrangement links TRBV27 to TRBJ2-7; 9 positions match TRBD2. CDR3 size: 16 residues. From germline, CDR1 is MNHEY and CDR2 SMNVEV (reference sequence). The V gene end was trimmed by 5 bases and the J gene end by 2 bases; junction bases not matched to a gene: 10. CDR3 sequence: CASSHLEAGGAYEQYF. CDR3 nucleotide sequence: TGTGCCAGCAGTCACCTTGAAGCGGGGGGCGCCTACGAGCAGTACTTC.

The V call is TRBV29-1, the J call TRBJ2-7; 7 bases are a match to TRBD2. Per the germline V gene, CDR1 is SQVTM and CDR2 is ANQGSEA. The CDR3 has 15 residues. The J segment lost 5 bases and the V segment lost 1 base, leaving 11 bases of the junction unmatched. CDR3 coding DNA: TGCAGCGTTGAAGGGGCTAGCGGTTCCGAGGACGAGCAGTACTTC. Protein sequence: CSVEGASGSEDEQYF.

The chain joins TRBV11-3 to TRBJ2-1; TRBD1 matches at 7 bases. After removal of 1 base from V and 4 bases from J, the junction contained 4 bases not matched to a gene. Germline V gene sequence: CDR1 SGHNT, CDR2 YENEEA. The CDR3 length is 15 residues. The CDR3 sequence is CASSLGQGAYNEQFF. Here the CDR3 DNA reads TGTGCCAGCAGCTTAGGACAGGGTGCGTACAATGAGCAGTTCTTC.

This sequence joins TRBV7-3 and TRBJ2-1, with 8 positions matching TRBD2. Germline assignment: CDR1 SGHTA and CDR2 FQGTGA. This CDR3 has 15 residues. Trimming at V came to 5 bases and at J to 3 bases, leaving 6 bases not matched to a gene. The CDR3, as DNA: TGTGCCAGCAGCGAAGCCGGGACTAGCTACAATGAGCAGTTCTTC. It yields the protein CASSEAGTSYNEQFF.

V usage is TRBV7-9 and J usage is TRBJ2-7; the match to TRBD2 covers 13 bases. From germline, CDR1 is SEHNR and CDR2 FQNEAQ (reference sequence). Trimming took 1 base from V and 4 from J; bases not matched to a gene: 4. CDR3 length equals 16 residues. CDR3 DNA: TGTGCCAGCAGCTTAGTGGTGGGACTAGCGGGGTACGAGCAGTACTTC. It encodes CASSLVVGLAGYEQYF. The variable domain in full, completed from reference TRBV7-9 and TRBJ2-7, reads DTGVSQNPRHKITKRGQNVTFRCDPISEHNRLYWYRQTLGQGPEFLTYFQNEAQLEKSRLLSDRFSAERPKGSFSTLEIQRTEQGDSAMYLCASSLVVGLAGYEQYFGPGTRLTVT.

Notes on this clone: This specimen includes other DNA sequences encoding the same CDR3. The CDR3 region has the DNA TGCAGCGTTGAGGGCAGGGATGGCTACACCTTC. It yields the protein CSVEGRDGYTF. This chain connects TRBV29-1 to TRBJ1-2; a possible D gene is TRBD1 (5 bases). Germline CDR1 is SQVTM and CDR2 is ANQGSEA. V was trimmed by 3 bases and J by 6 bases, leaving 8 bases between them. There are 11 residues in the CDR3.

In the case of this clone: One end of the junction is discordant with germline, which a read error may explain. This chain connects TRBV19 to TRBJ2-7; 9 positions match TRBD1. The germline V gene encodes CDR1 LNHDA and CDR2 SQIVND (reference sequence). The CDR3 spans 15 residues. The CDR3 reads CASSIVGTGSSEQYF. Written as DNA, the CDR3 is TGTGCCAGTAGTATAGTGGGGACAGGGTCCTCCGAGCAGTACTTC.

The rearrangement uses TRBV5-1 and TRBJ2-5; D is possibly TRBD1 or TRBD2 (5 bases each). Per germline, CDR1 SGHRS and CDR2 YFSETQ. Trimming shortened V by 0 bases and J by 5 bases, and 14 bases separated the two germline ends. The CDR3 is 15 residues long. DNA of the CDR3: TGCGCCAGCAGCTTGGTTCCAGGGACGGGTGAGACCCAGTACTTC. It is translated as CASSLVPGTGETQYF.

This clone is a singleton in its sample. The genes are TRBV18 and TRBJ2-3, with TRBD2 identical over 9 bases. The junction had 11 bases not matched to a gene; V was cut back by 5 bases and J by 2 bases. The CDR3 extends over 17 amino acids. Per germline, CDR1 KGHSH and CDR2 LQKENI. The CDR3 coding sequence is TGTGCCAGCTCATTTTTAGCGGGAGAGAGAGTCACAGATACGCAGTATTTT. It codes for CASSFLAGERVTDTQYF.